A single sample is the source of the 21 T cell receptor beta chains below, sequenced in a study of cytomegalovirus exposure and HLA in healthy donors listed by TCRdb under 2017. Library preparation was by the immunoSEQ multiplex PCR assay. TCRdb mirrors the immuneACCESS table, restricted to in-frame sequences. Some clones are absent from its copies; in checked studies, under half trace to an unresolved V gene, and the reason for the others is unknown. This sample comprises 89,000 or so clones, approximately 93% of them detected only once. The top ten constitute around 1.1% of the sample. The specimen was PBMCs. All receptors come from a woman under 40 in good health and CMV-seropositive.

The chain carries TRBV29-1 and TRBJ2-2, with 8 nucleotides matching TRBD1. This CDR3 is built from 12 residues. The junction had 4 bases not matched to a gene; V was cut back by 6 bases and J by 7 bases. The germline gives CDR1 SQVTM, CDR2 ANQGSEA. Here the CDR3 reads CSVGQVYGELFF. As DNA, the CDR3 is TGCAGCGTGGGACAGGTCTACGGGGAGCTGTTTTTT.

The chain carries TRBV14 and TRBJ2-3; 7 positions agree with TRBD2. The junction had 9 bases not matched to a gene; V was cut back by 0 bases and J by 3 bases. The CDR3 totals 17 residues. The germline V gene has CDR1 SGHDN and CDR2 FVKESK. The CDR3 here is CASSQDYLAEGTDTQYF. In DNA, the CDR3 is TGTGCCAGCAGCCAAGACTACCTAGCGGAGGGGACAGATACGCAGTATTTT.

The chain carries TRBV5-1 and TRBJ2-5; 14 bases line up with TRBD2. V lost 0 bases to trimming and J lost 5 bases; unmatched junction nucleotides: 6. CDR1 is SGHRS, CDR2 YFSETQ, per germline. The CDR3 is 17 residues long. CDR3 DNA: TGCGCCAGCAGCTTGGAGGGACTAGCGGGAGTCCACGAGACCCAGTACTTC. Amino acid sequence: CASSLEGLAGVHETQYF.

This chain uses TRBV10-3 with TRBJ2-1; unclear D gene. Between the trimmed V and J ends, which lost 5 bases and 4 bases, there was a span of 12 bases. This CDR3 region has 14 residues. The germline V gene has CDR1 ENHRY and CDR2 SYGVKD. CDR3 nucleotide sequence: TGTGCCATCAGTTATGGCTTCAAATACAATGAGCAGTTCTTC. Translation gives CAISYGFKYNEQFF.

The CDR3 loop is CASSQEGVSGNTIYF. As DNA, the CDR3 is TGCGCCAGCAGCCAAGAAGGGGTCTCTGGAAACACCATATATTTT. The V and J genes are TRBV4-1 and TRBJ1-3, with D possibly matching TRBD1 (5 bases). V lost 0 bases and J 0 bases, leaving 6 bases between the germline ends. CDR1 is MGHRA and CDR2 is YSYEKL in the germline V gene. The CDR3 has 15 residues.

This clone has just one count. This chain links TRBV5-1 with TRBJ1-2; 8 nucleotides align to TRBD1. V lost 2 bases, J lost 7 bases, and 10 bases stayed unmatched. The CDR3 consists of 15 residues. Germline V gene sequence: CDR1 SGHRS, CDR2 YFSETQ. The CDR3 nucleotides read TGCGCCAGCAGCTTAGCACAGGGGGTGAAACGTGGCTACACCTTC. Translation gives CASSLAQGVKRGYTF.

This CDR3 is CASSQTADRSNQPQHF. CDR3 sequence (DNA): TGTGCCAGCAGCCAAACTGCAGACAGAAGCAATCAGCCCCAGCATTTT. The genes are TRBV14 and TRBJ1-5; a weak D match, TRBD1 (5 bases). This CDR3 has 16 residues. The germline CDR1 and CDR2 sequences are SGHDN and FVKESK. Trimming cost V 2 bases and J 1 base, with 12 bases left between them.

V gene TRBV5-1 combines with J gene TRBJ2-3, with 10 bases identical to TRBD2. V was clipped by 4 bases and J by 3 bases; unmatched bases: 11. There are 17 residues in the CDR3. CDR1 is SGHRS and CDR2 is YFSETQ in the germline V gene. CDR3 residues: CASSAAGGPGGTDTQYF. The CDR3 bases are TGCGCCAGCAGCGCAGCGGGAGGGCCTGGTGGAACAGATACGCAGTATTTT.

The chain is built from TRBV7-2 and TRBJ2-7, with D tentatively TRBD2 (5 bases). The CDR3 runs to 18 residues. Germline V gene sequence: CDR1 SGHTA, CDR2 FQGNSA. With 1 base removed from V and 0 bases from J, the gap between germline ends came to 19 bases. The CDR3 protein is CASSLGLLEKRPSYEQYF. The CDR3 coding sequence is TGTGCCAGCAGCTTAGGACTGTTGGAGAAGCGGCCCTCCTACGAGCAGTACTTC. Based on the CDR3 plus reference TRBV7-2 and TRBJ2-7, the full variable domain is GAGVSQSPSNKVTEKGKDVELRCDPISGHTALYWYRQSLGQGLEFLIYFQGNSAPDKSGLPSDRFSAERTGGSVSTLTIQRTQQEDSAVYLCASSLGLLEKRPSYEQYFGPGTRLTVT.

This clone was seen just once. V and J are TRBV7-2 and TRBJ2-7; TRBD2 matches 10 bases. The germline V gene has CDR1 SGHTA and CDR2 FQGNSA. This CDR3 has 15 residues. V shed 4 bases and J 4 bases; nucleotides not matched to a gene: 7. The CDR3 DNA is TGTGCCAGCAGCTACACTTCTAGCGGGAGATACGAGCAGTACTTC. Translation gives CASSYTSSGRYEQYF.

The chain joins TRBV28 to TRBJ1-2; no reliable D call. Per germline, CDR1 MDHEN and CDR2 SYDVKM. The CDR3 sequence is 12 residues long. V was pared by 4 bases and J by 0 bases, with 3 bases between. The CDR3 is CASSSTNYGYTF. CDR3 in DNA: TGTGCCAGCAGTTCTACTAACTATGGCTACACCTTC.

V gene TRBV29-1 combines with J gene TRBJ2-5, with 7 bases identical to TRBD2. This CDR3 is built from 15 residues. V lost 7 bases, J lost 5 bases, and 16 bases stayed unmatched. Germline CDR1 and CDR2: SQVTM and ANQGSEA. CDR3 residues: CSATGRERSLETQYF. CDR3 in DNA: TGCAGCGCAACGGGGCGGGAGCGCTCTCTGGAGACCCAGTACTTC.

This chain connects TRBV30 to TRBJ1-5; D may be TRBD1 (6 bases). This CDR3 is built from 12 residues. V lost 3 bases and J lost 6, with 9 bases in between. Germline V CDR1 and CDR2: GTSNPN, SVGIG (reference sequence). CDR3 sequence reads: CAWSLQGQPQHF. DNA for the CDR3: TGTGCCTGGAGCCTACAGGGTCAGCCCCAGCATTTT.

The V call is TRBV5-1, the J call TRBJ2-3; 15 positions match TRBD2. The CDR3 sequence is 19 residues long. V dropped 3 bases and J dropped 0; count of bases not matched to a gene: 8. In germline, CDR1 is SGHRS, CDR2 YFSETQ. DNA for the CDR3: TGCGCCAGCAGCTCCGGACTAGCGGGAGGGTTAGCTAGCACAGATACGCAGTATTTT. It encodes CASSSGLAGGLASTDTQYF.

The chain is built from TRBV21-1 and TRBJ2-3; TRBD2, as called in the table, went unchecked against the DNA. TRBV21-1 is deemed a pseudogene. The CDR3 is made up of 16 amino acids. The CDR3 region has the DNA TGTGCCAGCAGCAAAGGGGCGGGATGGTTTGAGGATACGCAGTATTTT. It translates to CASSKGAGWFEDTQYF.

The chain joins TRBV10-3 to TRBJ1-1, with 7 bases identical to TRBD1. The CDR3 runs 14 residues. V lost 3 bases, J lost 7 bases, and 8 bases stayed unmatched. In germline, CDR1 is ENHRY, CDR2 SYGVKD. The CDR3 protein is CAISDMGQNYEAFF. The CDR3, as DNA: TGTGCCATCAGTGATATGGGACAGAACTATGAAGCTTTCTTT.

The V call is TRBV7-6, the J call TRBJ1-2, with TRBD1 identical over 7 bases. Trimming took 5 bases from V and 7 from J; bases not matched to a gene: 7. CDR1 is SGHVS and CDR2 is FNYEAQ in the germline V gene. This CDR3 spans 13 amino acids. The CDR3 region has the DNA TGTGCCAGCAGCGGAAGGGGGCTAGGTGGCTACACCTTC. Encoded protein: CASSGRGLGGYTF. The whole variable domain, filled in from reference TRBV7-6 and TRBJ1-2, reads GAGVSQSPRYKVTKRGQDVALRCDPISGHVSLYWYRQALGQGPEFLTYFNYEAQQDKSGLPNDRFSAERPEGSISTLTIQRTEQRDSAMYRCASSGRGLGGYTFGSGTRLTVV.

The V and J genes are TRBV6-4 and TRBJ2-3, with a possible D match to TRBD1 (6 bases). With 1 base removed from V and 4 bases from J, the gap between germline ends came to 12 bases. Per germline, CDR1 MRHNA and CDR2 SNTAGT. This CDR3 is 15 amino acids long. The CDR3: CASSDFLAGADTQYF. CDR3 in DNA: TGTGCCAGCAGTGACTTTTTGGCAGGGGCAGATACGCAGTATTTT.

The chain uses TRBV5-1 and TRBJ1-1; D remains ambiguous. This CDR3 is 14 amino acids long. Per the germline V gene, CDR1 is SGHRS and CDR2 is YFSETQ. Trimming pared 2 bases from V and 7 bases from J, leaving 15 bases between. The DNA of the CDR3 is TGCGCCAGCAGCTTCGGTTCCCGGCCTAGTGAAGCTTTCTTT. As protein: CASSFGSRPSEAFF. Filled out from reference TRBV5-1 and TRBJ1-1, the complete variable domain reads KAGVTQTPRYLIKTRGQQVTLSCSPISGHRSVSWYQQTPGQGLQFLFEYFSETQRNKGNFPGRFSGRQFSNSRSEMNVSTLELGDSALYLCASSFGSRPSEAFFGQGTRLTVV.

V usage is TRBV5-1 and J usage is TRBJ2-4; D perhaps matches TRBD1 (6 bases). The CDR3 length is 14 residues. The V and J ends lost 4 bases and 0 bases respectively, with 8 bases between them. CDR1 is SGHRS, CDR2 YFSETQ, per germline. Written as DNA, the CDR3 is TGCGCCAGCAGCGAAGGGGGAGCCAAAAACATTCAGTACTTC. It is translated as CASSEGGAKNIQYF. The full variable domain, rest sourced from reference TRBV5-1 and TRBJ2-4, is KAGVTQTPRYLIKTRGQQVTLSCSPISGHRSVSWYQQTPGQGLQFLFEYFSETQRNKGNFPGRFSGRQFSNSRSEMNVSTLELGDSALYLCASSEGGAKNIQYFGAGTRLSVL.

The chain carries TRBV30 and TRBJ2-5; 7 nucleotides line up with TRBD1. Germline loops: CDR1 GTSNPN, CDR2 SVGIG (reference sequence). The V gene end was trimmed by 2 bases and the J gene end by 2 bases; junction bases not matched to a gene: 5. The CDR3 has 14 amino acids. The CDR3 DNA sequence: TGTGCCTGGAGTATAGGGACAGCGCAAGAGACCCAGTACTTC. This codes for CAWSIGTAQETQYF. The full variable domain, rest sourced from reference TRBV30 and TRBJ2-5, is SQTIHQWPATLVQPVGSPLSLECTVEGTSNPNLYWYRQAAGRGLQLLFYSVGIGQISSEVPQNLSASRPQDRQFILSSKKLLLSDSGFYLCAWSIGTAQETQYFGPGTRLLVL.